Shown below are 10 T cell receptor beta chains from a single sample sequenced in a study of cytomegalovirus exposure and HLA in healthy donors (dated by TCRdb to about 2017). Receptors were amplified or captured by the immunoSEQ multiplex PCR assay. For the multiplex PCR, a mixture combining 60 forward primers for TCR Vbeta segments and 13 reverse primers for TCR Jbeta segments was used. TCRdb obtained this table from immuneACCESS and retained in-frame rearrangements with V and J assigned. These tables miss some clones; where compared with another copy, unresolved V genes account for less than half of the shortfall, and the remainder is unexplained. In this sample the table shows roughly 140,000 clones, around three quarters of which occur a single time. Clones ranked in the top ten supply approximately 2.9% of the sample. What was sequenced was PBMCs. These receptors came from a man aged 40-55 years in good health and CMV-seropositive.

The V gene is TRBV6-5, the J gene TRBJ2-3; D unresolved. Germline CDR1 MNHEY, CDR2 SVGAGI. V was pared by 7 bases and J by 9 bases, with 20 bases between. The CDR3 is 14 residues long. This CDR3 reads CASTTMLGVSTQYF. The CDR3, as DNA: TGTGCCAGCACCACTATGCTGGGTGTATCCACGCAGTATTTT.

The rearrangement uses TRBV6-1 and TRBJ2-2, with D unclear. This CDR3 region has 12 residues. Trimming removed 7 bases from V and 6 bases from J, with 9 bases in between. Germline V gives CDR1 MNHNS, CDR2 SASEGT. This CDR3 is CASIQIPGELFF. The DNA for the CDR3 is TGTGCCAGCATTCAAATTCCCGGGGAGCTGTTTTTT.

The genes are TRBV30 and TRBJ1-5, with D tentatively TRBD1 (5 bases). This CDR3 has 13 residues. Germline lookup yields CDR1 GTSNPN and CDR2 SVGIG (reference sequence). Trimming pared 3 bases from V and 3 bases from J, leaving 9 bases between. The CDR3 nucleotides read TGTGCCTGGAGCGGAGGGGACAATCAGCCCCAGCATTTT. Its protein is CAWSGGDNQPQHF. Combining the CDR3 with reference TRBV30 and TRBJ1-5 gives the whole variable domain SQTIHQWPATLVQPVGSPLSLECTVEGTSNPNLYWYRQAAGRGLQLLFYSVGIGQISSEVPQNLSASRPQDRQFILSSKKLLLSDSGFYLCAWSGGDNQPQHFGDGTRLSIL.

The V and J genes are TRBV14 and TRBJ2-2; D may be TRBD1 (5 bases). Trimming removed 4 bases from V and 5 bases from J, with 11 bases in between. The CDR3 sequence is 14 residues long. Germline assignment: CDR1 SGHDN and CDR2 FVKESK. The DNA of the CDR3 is TGTGCCAGCAGCCGTGAAGGGGTAACCGGGGAGCTGTTTTTT. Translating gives CASSREGVTGELFF.

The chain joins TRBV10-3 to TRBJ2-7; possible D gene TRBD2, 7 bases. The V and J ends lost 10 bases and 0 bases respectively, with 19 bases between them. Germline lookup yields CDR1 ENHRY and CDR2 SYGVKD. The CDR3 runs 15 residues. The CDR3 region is CATRGGDKSSYEQYF. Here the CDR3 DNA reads TGTGCCACCCGCGGGGGCGACAAGAGCTCCTACGAGCAGTACTTC.

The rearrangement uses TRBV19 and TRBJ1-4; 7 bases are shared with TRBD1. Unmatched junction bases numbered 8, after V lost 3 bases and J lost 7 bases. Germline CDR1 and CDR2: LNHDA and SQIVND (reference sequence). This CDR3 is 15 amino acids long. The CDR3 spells CASSIGGGGGEKLFF. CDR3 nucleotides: TGTGCCAGTAGTATCGGAGGGGGCGGCGGTGAAAAACTGTTTTTT.

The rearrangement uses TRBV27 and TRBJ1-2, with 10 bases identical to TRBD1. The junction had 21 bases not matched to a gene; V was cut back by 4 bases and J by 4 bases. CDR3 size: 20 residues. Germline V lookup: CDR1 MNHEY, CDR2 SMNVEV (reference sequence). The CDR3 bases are TGTGCCAGCAGTTATTATTCTTCCCGACAGGGGGCTCACCACCTCTATGGCTACACCTTC. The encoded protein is CASSYYSSRQGAHHLYGYTF.

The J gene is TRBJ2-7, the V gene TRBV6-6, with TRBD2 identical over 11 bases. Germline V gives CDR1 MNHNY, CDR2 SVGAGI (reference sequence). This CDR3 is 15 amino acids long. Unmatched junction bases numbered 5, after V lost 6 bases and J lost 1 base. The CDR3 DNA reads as TGTGCCAGCAGACCCGGGACTAGCGGATCCTACGAGCAGTACTTC. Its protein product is CASRPGTSGSYEQYF.

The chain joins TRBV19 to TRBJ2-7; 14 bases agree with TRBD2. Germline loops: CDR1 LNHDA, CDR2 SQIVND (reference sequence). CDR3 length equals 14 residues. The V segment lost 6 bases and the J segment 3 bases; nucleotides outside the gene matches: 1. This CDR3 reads CASSGLAGGYEQYF. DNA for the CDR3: TGTGCCAGTAGCGGACTAGCGGGAGGCTACGAGCAGTACTTC.

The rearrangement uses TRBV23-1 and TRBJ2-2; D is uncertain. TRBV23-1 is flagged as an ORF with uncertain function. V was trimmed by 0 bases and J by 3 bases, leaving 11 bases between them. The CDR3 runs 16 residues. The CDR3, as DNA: TGCGCCAGCAGTCAATCGTTTCCTGCGGACACCGGGGAGCTGTTTTTT. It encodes CASSQSFPADTGELFF.